The TCR beta chain under discussion was sequenced for a study of T cell responses to AZD1222 COVID-19 vaccine. Only in-frame clones appear in the TCRdb table, and some are missing; sequencing was by immunoSEQ multiplex PCR. The table shows roughly 120,000 clones, with about 93% occurring only once. Trimming left V 0 bases short and J 4 bases short, with 9 bases between. CDR1 is MNHEY and CDR2 is SVGEGT in the germline V gene. This CDR3 spans 14 amino acids. The chain joins TRBV6-2 or TRBV6-3 to TRBJ1-2; D is possibly TRBD1 (5 bases). The sample here was peripheral blood, taken on day 0 of AZD1222 vaccination. The receptor comes from an adult in good health. The CDR3 reads CASSYSRGSYGYTF. CDR3 DNA: TGTGCCAGCAGTTACTCGAGGGGAAGCTATGGCTACACCTTC.